The rows below give T cell receptor beta chains drawn from one sample of a study of blood T cell repertoires in COVID-19. Measured with immunoSEQ multiplex PCR; TCRdb has only the in-frame clones, and not every one. The table records fewer than 200,000 clones, about 80% of them present only once. Input material: peripheral blood. The receptor source for this set is a woman aged 50 to 60 with active or convalescent COVID-19. CDR3s include the opening cysteine and the closing phenylalanine or tryptophan. A D gene is named only where the DNA matches it firmly. Size tells how often a clone was seen (once, few, many) or the class of an expanded clone, and some rows leave it out.

j_call | v_call | clone_size | d_call | cdr3_aa | cdr3_nt
TRBJ2-7 | TRBV5-1 | few | NA | CASSLAGWEEQYF | TGCGCCAGCAGCTTGGCCGGGTGGGAGGAGCAGTACTTC
TRBJ1-4 | TRBV28 | NA | NA | CASLGGGNEKLFF | TGTGCCAGCTTGGGGGGGGGTAATGAAAAACTGTTTTTT
TRBJ1-5 | TRBV2 | NA | NA | CASSLDGNSNQPQHF | TGTGCCAGCAGTTTGGACGGGAATAGCAATCAGCCCCAGCATTTT
TRBJ1-1 | TRBV10-3 | NA | TRBD1 | CAISEGTEIMNTEAFF | TGTGCCATCAGTGAAGGGACAGAAATCATGAACACTGAAGCTTTCTTT
TRBJ1-6 | TRBV30 | NA | TRBD1 | CAWITGQGLGNSPLHF | TGTGCCTGGATCACCGGACAGGGGTTAGGGAATTCACCCCTCCACTTT
TRBJ1-6 | TRBV6-6 | NA | TRBD1 | CASSYVSGQGWSPLHF | TGTGCCAGCAGTTACGTTTCGGGACAGGGATGGTCACCCCTCCACTTT
TRBJ2-1 | TRBV5-5 | NA | TRBD2 | CASSLAVREGRNEQFF | TGTGCCAGCAGCTTGGCAGTGCGGGAGGGCCGGAATGAGCAGTTCTTC
TRBJ1-2 | TRBV18 | NA | NA | CASSQPDGYGYTF | TGTGCCAGCTCACAACCTGACGGGTATGGCTACACCTTC
TRBJ1-6 | TRBV3-1/TRBV3-2 | few | TRBD1 | CASSRDRDNSPLHF | TGTGCCAGCAGTCGGGACAGGGATAATTCACCCCTCCACTTT
TRBJ1-2 | TRBV7-9 | NA | TRBD1 | CASSPGDREGDGYTF | TGTGCCAGCAGCCCCGGGGACAGGGAAGGGGATGGCTACACCTTC
TRBJ2-7 | TRBV27 | once | NA | CASSLGPLISYEQYF | TGTGCCAGCAGTTTGGGGCCGCTTATATCCTACGAGCAGTACTTC
TRBJ2-2 | TRBV6-5 | NA | TRBD1 | CASSPQIQTGKLFF | TGTGCCAGCAGTCCCCAGATTCAGACAGGGAAGCTGTTTTTT
TRBJ2-7 | TRBV7-3 | NA | TRBD2 | CASSLQPGLAGGPFSEQYF | TGTGCCAGCAGCTTGCAGCCGGGACTAGCGGGAGGGCCGTTCAGCGAGCAGTACTTC
TRBJ1-5 | TRBV19 | NA | NA | CASTRNNQPQHF | TGTGCCAGTACCAGGAACAATCAGCCCCAGCATTTT
TRBJ2-1 | TRBV5-4 | NA | TRBD1 | CASSLDRGNYNEQFF | TGTGCCAGCAGCTTAGACAGGGGAAATTACAATGAGCAGTTCTTC
TRBJ2-7 | TRBV6-1 | NA | TRBD2 | CASSGEPGLAGGSSYEQYF | TGTGCCAGCAGTGGAGAGCCGGGACTAGCGGGAGGGAGCTCCTACGAGCAGTACTTC
TRBJ2-2 | TRBV24-1 | NA | NA | CATSDGGSGGELFF | TGTGCCACCAGTGACGGGGGATCAGGGGGGGAGCTGTTTTTT
TRBJ2-7 | TRBV4-3 | NA | TRBD2 | CASSQDRTSVYEQYF | TGCGCCAGCAGCCAAGATAGGACTAGCGTGTACGAGCAGTACTTC
TRBJ1-2 | TRBV5-1 | NA | NA | CASSLAGIQSGYTF | TGCGCCAGCAGCTTGGCAGGCATCCAAAGCGGCTACACCTTC
TRBJ1-5 | TRBV21-1 | few | NA | CASSPREEPRSNQPQHF | TGTGCCAGCAGCCCCCGTGAGGAACCGAGAAGCAATCAGCCCCAGCATTTT
TRBJ1-4 | TRBV5-6 | NA | NA | CASSLNFNEKLFF | TGTGCCAGCAGCTTGAACTTTAATGAAAAACTGTTTTTT
TRBJ2-7 | TRBV9 | few | NA | CASSRLPETSYEQYF | TGTGCCAGCAGTCGACTACCCGAAACGTCATACGAGCAGTACTTC
TRBJ2-6 | TRBV10-1 | NA | TRBD2 | CASSESGAAGGPSGANVLTF | TGCGCCAGCAGTGAGTCCGGTGCGGCGGGGGGACCCTCTGGGGCCAACGTCCTGACTTTC
TRBJ2-2 | TRBV2 | NA | TRBD1 | CASSGYRGAGELFF | TGTGCCAGCAGTGGGTACAGGGGCGCCGGGGAGCTGTTTTTT
TRBJ1-2 | TRBV19 | NA | NA | CASSTEGRGPYGYTF | TGTGCCAGTAGCACCGAGGGCAGGGGACCCTATGGCTACACCTTC
TRBJ1-6 | TRBV30 | NA | NA | CAWSRGGVDSSPLHF | TGTGCCTGGAGTAGGGGTGGGGTAGATAGTTCACCCCTCCACTTT
TRBJ2-1 | TRBV3-1/TRBV3-2 | NA | TRBD2 | CASSWTSGSSYNEQFF | TGTGCCAGCAGTTGGACTAGCGGGAGCTCCTACAATGAGCAGTTCTTC
TRBJ2-3 | TRBV7-2 | NA | TRBD2 | CASSFLPGRAGDTQYF | TGTGCCAGCAGCTTCTTACCCGGGAGGGCCGGAGATACGCAGTATTTT
TRBJ1-4 | TRBV5-5 | NA | TRBD1 | CASSLAGQGAQFGEKLFF | TGTGCCAGCAGCTTAGCGGGACAGGGGGCGCAGTTTGGTGAAAAACTGTTTTTT
TRBJ1-4 | TRBV6-5 | NA | NA | CASSYGRTNEKLFF | TGTGCCAGCAGTTACGGCAGAACTAATGAAAAACTGTTTTTT